This record concerns one T cell receptor beta chain sequence. These data originate in a study of blood T cell repertoires in COVID-19. As for the study in general: T cells, B-cell-depleted T cells, or PBMCs supplied cDNA or gDNA.

Per the authors' pipeline: Reference gene primer amplification gave estimated nucleated cell counts. Libraries were prepared by immunoSEQ multiplex PCR; TCRdb keeps only in-frame clonotypes and omits some of them. V and J calls and clone size are those listed in that table; D and trimming were worked out from the DNA. The top ten hold under 4.5% of the sample, which has 200,000 to 300,000 clones, 84% seen once. Germline V gene data show CDR1 as SGHRS and CDR2 as YFSETQ. The germline V and J ends were trimmed by 8 bases and 4 bases, with 16 bases remaining between them. CDR3 length: 13 amino acids. The sequence was collected from a man aged 45-60 years with acute or convalescent COVID-19. The sequenced material came from peripheral blood. The V call is TRBV5-1, the J call TRBJ2-7; D might be TRBD2 (5 bases). The chain's CDR3 is CASLASGGYEQYF. The CDR3 DNA reads as TGCGCCAGTCTAGCATCTGGCGGATACGAGCAGTACTTC.